Listed below are T cell receptor beta chains from one sample, sequenced in a study of CD8 T cells in Susac syndrome. TCRdb processed the immunoSEQ multiplex PCR reads anew with MiXCR; each CDR3 protein has one entry. The data hold around 150,000 distinct CDR3 sequences, with approximately 95% observed a single time. The specimen sequenced was CD4+ T cells from PBMCs. Source of these receptors: a human donor with multiple sclerosis. Both conserved end residues are part of each CDR3. The D gene is left open where the match is weak. The size field is filled for only some rows; it gives once, few, many or a size class.

J gene	D gene	CDR3 length	V gene	clone size	CDR3 DNA	CDR3 protein
TRBJ2-6	TRBD1	17	TRBV20-1	-	TGCAGTGCGAGGGAGGACAGGGCATCCTCTGGGGCCAACGTCCTGACTTTC	CSAREDRASSGANVLTF
TRBJ2-1	TRBD2	16	TRBV27	-	TGTGCCAGCAGTGGTCGCGGGAGGAGATTGGACAATGAGCAGTTCTTC	CASSGRGRRLDNEQFF
TRBJ2-3	TRBD1	14	TRBV29-1	-	TGCAGCGCATACCGACAGGGAAGCACAGATACGCAGTATTTT	CSAYRQGSTDTQYF
TRBJ1-2	-	15	TRBV12-3/TRBV12-4	-	TGTGCCAGCAGTCTCGGGGCACTCGTGGGCGTTGGCTACACCTTC	CASSLGALVGVGYTF
TRBJ2-2	-	14	TRBV20-1	-	TGCAGTGCTAGACGTTTCGGGAACACCGGGGAGCTGTTTTTT	CSARRFGNTGELFF
TRBJ2-2	-	15	TRBV6-1	-	TGTGCCAGCAGTGCCCCTACGGGACACACCGGGGAGCTGTTTTTT	CASSAPTGHTGELFF
TRBJ1-3	TRBD1	13	TRBV6-6	-	TGTGCCGGACAGGGGGCGGGAGGAAACACCATATATTTT	CAGQGAGGNTIYF
TRBJ2-3	-	13	TRBV18	-	TGTGCCAGCTCACCAGACCAGACGGATACGCAGTATTTT	CASSPDQTDTQYF
TRBJ2-1	TRBD2	15	TRBV9	-	TGTGCCAGCAGCGTAGTAAATGGTCCGGGGGGGGAGCAGTTCTTC	CASSVVNGPGGEQFF
TRBJ2-1	TRBD2	14	TRBV2	-	TGTGCCAGCAGCGGGACAGCTAGCGGGACTGAGCAGTTCTTC	CASSGTASGTEQFF
TRBJ1-1	-	15	TRBV20-1	once	TGCAGTGCTAGAGGGGGGCACAGCACGAACACTGAAGCTTTCTTT	CSARGGHSTNTEAFF
TRBJ2-3	-	17	TRBV5-1	-	TGCGCCAGCAGCTTAGGACATCGGCTGATTGGTTGGGATACGCAGTATTTT	CASSLGHRLIGWDTQYF
TRBJ1-4	TRBD1	14	TRBV30	-	TGTGCCTGGGACTTACAGGGGAGTAATGAAAAACTGTTTTTT	CAWDLQGSNEKLFF
TRBJ1-1	-	13	TRBV20-1	-	TGCAGTGCTAGCGATATCGGGCCTCCCGAAGCTTTCTTT	CSASDIGPPEAFF
TRBJ2-7	TRBD1	15	TRBV25-1	-	TGTGCCAGCAGTGGGTGGACAGGGGGATTCTACGAGCAGTACTTC	CASSGWTGGFYEQYF
TRBJ2-3	TRBD2	16	TRBV2	-	TGTGCCAGCAGTGTAGTTAGCGGGAGACCTACAGATACGCAGTATTTT	CASSVVSGRPTDTQYF
TRBJ2-7	-	17	TRBV15	-	TGTGCCACCAGCAGGGGCATTGTACAGGGAGGGCTCTACGAGCAGTACTTC	CATSRGIVQGGLYEQYF
TRBJ2-1	-	12	TRBV10-3	-	TGTGCCATCAGTGCTAGCGCCAATGAGCAGTTCTTC	CAISASANEQFF
TRBJ1-1	-	12	TRBV30	-	TGTGCCTGGCTAACGACGAACACTGAAGCTTTCTTT	CAWLTTNTEAFF
TRBJ1-1	TRBD1	13	TRBV20-1	-	TGCAGTGCCAGCAGGGGGTGGGAGTCTGAAGCTTTCTTT	CSASRGWESEAFF
TRBJ1-1	-	15	TRBV4-3	-	TGCGCCAGCAGCATCATGGGGGCTGTAGAGACTGAAGCTTTCTTT	CASSIMGAVETEAFF
TRBJ2-7	TRBD1	14	TRBV20-1	-	TGCAGTGCTTTCGACAGGGCTAGATCCTACGAGCAGTACTTC	CSAFDRARSYEQYF
TRBJ2-7	-	14	TRBV5-1	once	TGCGCCAGCAGCCGGACAAAAGGCTCCTACGAGCAGTACTTC	CASSRTKGSYEQYF
TRBJ1-5	-	16	TRBV12-3/TRBV12-4	-	TGTGCCAGCAGTTTTCGTGGGCAGGGGAGTGGCCAGCCCCAGCATTTT	CASSFRGQGSGQPQHF
TRBJ1-1	-	14	TRBV7-9	-	TGTGCCAGCAGCGCCTGGCAGGGGTACACTGAAGCTTTCTTT	CASSAWQGYTEAFF
TRBJ2-5	TRBD2	21	TRBV3-1	-	TGTGCCAGCAGCCAGGCCACTACTAGCGGGAGGGCGACGATACAACAAGAGACCCAGTACTTC	CASSQATTSGRATIQQETQYF
TRBJ2-7	TRBD1	12	TRBV29-1	few	TGCAGCGTGGGACAGGGGGCTTACGAGCAGTACTTC	CSVGQGAYEQYF
TRBJ1-2	TRBD1	17	TRBV7-2	-	TGTGCCAGCAGCTACTCCTCCGCCGGGACAGGGGGCTATGGCTACACCTTC	CASSYSSAGTGGYGYTF
TRBJ2-3	-	13	TRBV20-1	-	TGCAGTGCTCTTAGCGGCAGCACAGATACGCAGTATTTT	CSALSGSTDTQYF
TRBJ1-1	-	13	TRBV12-3/TRBV12-4	-	TGTGCCAGCAGCGCGGAAAGGGGCACTGAAGCTTTCTTT	CASSAERGTEAFF
TRBJ2-3	TRBD1	14	TRBV29-1	-	TGCAGCGTTGAGGGGGGACAGGGAACAGATACGCAGTATTTT	CSVEGGQGTDTQYF
TRBJ1-6	-	12	TRBV30	once	TGTGCCTGGAGTACCATCGGATCCCCCCTCCACTTT	CAWSTIGSPLHF
TRBJ1-1	TRBD1	11	TRBV29-1	-	TGCAGCGCCCAGGGGGCGGCCGAAGCTTTCTTT	CSAQGAAEAFF
TRBJ2-7	-	14	TRBV5-1	-	TGCGCCAGCAGCCGGGATCGAAGGTCCTACGAGCAGTACTTC	CASSRDRRSYEQYF
TRBJ2-7	TRBD2	15	TRBV20-1	once	TGCAGTGCTAGAGATATGTCGGGAGGGGCCTACGAGCAGTACTTC	CSARDMSGGAYEQYF
TRBJ1-5	TRBD1	14	TRBV30	-	TGTGCCTGGGCCCGGGACAGATGGAGTCAGCCCCAGCATTTT	CAWARDRWSQPQHF
TRBJ2-7	-	14	TRBV14	-	TGTGCCAGCAGCCCTTATGGACGGCCCTACGAGCAGTACTTC	CASSPYGRPYEQYF
TRBJ2-3	TRBD2	16	TRBV20-1	-	TGCAGTGCCCATGGGACTAGCGGGAGGGAAAAAGATACGCAGTATTTT	CSAHGTSGREKDTQYF
TRBJ1-2	-	15	TRBV5-1	-	TGCGCCAGCAGCTTGAGGGAGGGGGCTAACTATGGCTACACCTTC	CASSLREGANYGYTF
TRBJ1-2	TRBD1	15	TRBV6-6	-	TGTGCCAGCAGTTACACTGGACAGGAGAACTATGGCTACACCTTC	CASSYTGQENYGYTF
TRBJ2-5	-	12	TRBV19	few	TGTGCCAGTAGTCCCCGGGGGGAGACCCAGTACTTC	CASSPRGETQYF
TRBJ1-4	-	13	TRBV29-1	-	TGCAGCGTTGCCGCCAGCCTTAATGAAAAACTGTTTTTT	CSVAASLNEKLFF